Following are 17 T cell receptor beta chains from one sample sequenced in a study of Graves' ophthalmopathy and Graves' hyperthyroidism. Amplification of the TCR beta CDR3 regions used RNA transcripts (as template). First-round RT-PCR with HTBI primers preceded a second-round multiplex PCR. TCRdb itself ran the multiplex PCR reads through MiXCR, one entry per CDR3 protein. Among 350,000 to 400,000 distinct CDR3 sequences, 18% were seen once, and the ten largest hold roughly 1.4%. The material sequenced was peripheral blood. The receptors here all came from a woman in her late teens or twenties with Graves' ophthalmopathy.

This clonotype showed up many times. The chain couples TRBV4-1 to TRBJ2-4; 8 bases map to TRBD2. The junction had 7 bases not matched to a gene; V was cut back by 5 bases and J by 4 bases. The CDR3 is 15 residues long. Per the germline V gene, CDR1 is MGHRA and CDR2 is YSYEKL. CDR3 DNA: TGCGCCAGCAGCGCCTCCGGGGGGGTAAAAAACATTCAGTACTTC. Translation: CASSASGGVKNIQYF.

This clonotype was counted at least ten times. The V call is TRBV10-3, the J call TRBJ2-2; D call uncertain. CDR1 and CDR2 from the germline V gene are ENHRY and SYGVKD. V lost 4 bases and J 4 bases, leaving 10 bases between the germline ends. The CDR3 is 14 residues long. The CDR3 nucleotides read TGTGCCATCAGTGCTCCCCCAGGCACCGGGGAGCTGTTTTTT. Translated: CAISAPPGTGELFF.

This clonotype was counted many times. In nucleotides, the CDR3 is TGTGCCAGCAGCCCCCAGGGGAGCGGGGCTTCCTACGAGCAGTACTTC. Translating gives CASSPQGSGASYEQYF. The rearrangement joins TRBV4-2 to TRBJ2-7; D might be TRBD2 (7 bases). This CDR3 comprises 16 residues. Germline CDR1 LGHNA, CDR2 YNFKEQ. The V end was cut by 4 bases, the J end by 1 base, with 17 bases between.

V gene TRBV29-1 combines with J gene TRBJ2-2; the match to TRBD2 covers 8 bases. The V and J ends lost 4 bases and 6 bases, in that order; junction bases with no gene match: 1. The CDR3 is 12 residues long. CDR1 is SQVTM, CDR2 ANQGSEA, per germline. The CDR3 is CSVGLASGELFF. The DNA for the CDR3 is TGCAGCGTTGGACTAGCGTCCGGGGAGCTGTTTTTT.

This clonotype was found many times. The genes are TRBV20-1 and TRBJ1-5; D gene unclear. V gave up 1 base and J gave up 0 bases, with 7 bases separating them. This CDR3 has 14 amino acids. Germline-derived CDR1 and CDR2 are DFQATT and SNEGSKA (reference sequence). The CDR3: CSARVSGSNQPQHF. As DNA, the CDR3 is TGCAGTGCTAGAGTATCAGGTAGCAATCAGCCCCAGCATTTT.

Ten or more counts support this clonotype. The chain carries TRBV20-1 and TRBJ2-7; either TRBD1 or TRBD2 may supply D (6 bases each). Germline CDR1 is DFQATT and CDR2 is SNEGSKA (reference sequence). CDR3 size: 11 residues. V was cut by 3 bases and J by 6 bases, with 9 bases left in between. The CDR3 bases are TGCAGTGCTAGGGGGGGCTTCGAGCAGTACTTC. It specifies CSARGGFEQYF.

There are many counts of this clonotype. V gene TRBV11-2 combines with J gene TRBJ2-2; D gene unclear. V was clipped by 6 bases and J by 4 bases, with 18 bases between them. Germline values: CDR1 SGHAT, CDR2 FQNNGV. The CDR3 has 16 residues. The CDR3 sequence is CASSGVGRTGTGELFF. The CDR3 coding sequence is TGTGCCAGCAGTGGGGTCGGGCGAACGGGCACCGGGGAGCTGTTTTTT.

V is TRBV7-9 and J is TRBJ2-4; 7 bases align to TRBD2. This CDR3 has 13 amino acids. Germline CDR1 and CDR2: SEHNR and FQNEAQ (reference sequence). The trim removed 4 bases at V and 12 bases at J, leaving 9 bases unmatched. The CDR3 DNA sequence: TGTGCCAGCAGCTACTGGGACTACTCGGGTCAGTACTTC. Translated, it gives CASSYWDYSGQYF.

Ten or more counts support this clonotype. The chain carries TRBV2 and TRBJ2-7; D may be TRBD1 or TRBD2 (5 bases each). Germline CDR1 SNHLY, CDR2 FYNNEI. Trimming shortened V by 7 bases and J by 0 bases, and 13 bases separated the two germline ends. The CDR3 has 14 residues. CDR3 sequence: CASKGTTSSYEQYF. CDR3 nucleotide sequence: TGTGCCAGCAAAGGGACCACGAGCTCCTACGAGCAGTACTTC.

The table lists this clonotype with many counts. As DNA, the CDR3 is TGTGCCAGCAACCGGGACTATAATTCACCCCTCCACTTT. Amino acids: CASNRDYNSPLHF. This chain connects TRBV6-2 or TRBV6-3 to TRBJ1-6, with no clear D. CDR1 and CDR2 (germline): MNHEY, SVGEGT. The CDR3 sequence is 13 residues long. The ends were cut back, 7 bases at V and 3 bases at J, with 7 bases in the middle.

This clonotype was seen at least ten times. The CDR3 is CASSLERGREQYF. The DNA for the CDR3 is TGTGCCAGCAGCTTAGAACGGGGACGTGAGCAGTACTTC. The chain recombines TRBV11-2 with TRBJ2-7, with D perhaps being TRBD1 or TRBD2 (5 bases each). Per germline, CDR1 SGHAT and CDR2 FQNNGV. The germline V and J ends were trimmed by 0 bases and 7 bases, with 10 bases remaining between them. The CDR3 is 13 residues long.

This clonotype came up many times. The chain links TRBV15 to TRBJ1-2; TRBD1 matches 7 bases. J lost 4 bases, V lost 0 bases, and 8 bases had no gene match. CDR1 is LNHNV and CDR2 is YYDKDF in the germline V gene (reference sequence). The CDR3 covers 16 residues. The CDR3 coding sequence is TGTGCCACCAGCAGAGATCTAGGGGGCCTTCTCTATGGCTACACCTTC. Encoded protein: CATSRDLGGLLYGYTF. The whole variable domain, remainder taken from reference TRBV15 and TRBJ1-2, is DAMVIQNPRYQVTQFGKPVTLSCSQTLNHNVMYWYQQKSSQAPKLLFHYYDKDFNNEADTPDNFQSRRPNTSFCFLDIRSPGLGDTAMYLCATSRDLGGLLYGYTFGSGTRLTVV.

This clonotype has ten or more counts. The chain uses TRBV20-1 and TRBJ2-7; D not certain. Deletions cut 1 base from V and 0 bases from J, with 10 bases between. CDR3 length: 14 amino acids. The germline gives CDR1 DFQATT, CDR2 SNEGSKA (reference sequence). The CDR3 DNA is TGCAGTGCTAGAGTACCTACAGTCTCCTACGAGCAGTACTTC. Translating it yields CSARVPTVSYEQYF.

This clonotype was recorded only once. The V and J genes are TRBV7-8 and TRBJ2-5; a weak D match, TRBD2 (5 bases). V lost 2 bases and J 2 bases, leaving 12 bases between the germline ends. This CDR3 is 15 amino acids long. Germline assignment: CDR1 SGHVS and CDR2 FQNEAQ. DNA for the CDR3: TGTGCCAGCAGCTTAATGCGCGGGCCTCAAGAGACCCAGTACTTC. Encoded protein: CASSLMRGPQETQYF.

This clonotype has a count of ten or more. In nucleotides, the CDR3 is TGTGCCTGGAGGGCTACCCCCAGGCAGCCCCAGCATTTT. Translating it yields CAWRATPRQPQHF. The V and J genes are TRBV30 and TRBJ1-5; D remains unclear. The germline gives CDR1 GTSNPN, CDR2 SVGIG (reference sequence). V lost 3 bases and J 7 bases, leaving 13 bases between the germline ends. This CDR3 is 13 amino acids long.

This chain connects TRBV5-6 to TRBJ1-1; no clear D. The CDR3 sequence is 13 residues long. CDR1 and CDR2 (germline): SGHDT, YYEEEE. The V and J ends lost 4 bases and 4 bases respectively, with 11 bases between them. The CDR3 region has the DNA TGTGCCAGCAGCCGGGGTGTCGGCACTGAAGCTTTCTTT. Protein: CASSRGVGTEAFF.

The rearrangement uses TRBV12-3 or TRBV12-4 and TRBJ1-6; D remains ambiguous. The CDR3 covers 17 residues. The ends were cut back, 6 bases at V and 3 bases at J, with 18 bases in the middle. DNA for the CDR3: TGTGCCAGCAGCGTTCTGGGGTATGGGTTCTATAATTCACCCCTCCACTTT. The encoded protein is CASSVLGYGFYNSPLHF.